The entry below describes one T cell receptor (beta chain). This sample is part of a study of T-cell reconstitution after alpha-beta-depleted transplantation in children. A library of TCRbeta sequences, prepared with unique molecular identifiers, was generated. TCRdb reprocessed the PCR reads via MiXCR and lists one record per CDR3 protein. The sample holds about 690,000 distinct CDR3 sequences, roughly 15% seen once. CDR1 and CDR2 from the germline V gene are MDHEN and SYDVKM. The CDR3 runs 16 residues. Trimming took off 4 bases at V and 8 bases at J, with 23 bases between the two ends. This chain connects TRBV28 to TRBJ1-2; D is unresolved. Sample: PBMCs from the stem cell graft donor, taken from the stem cell graft. The sequence was collected from a human donor who donated a stem cell graft to a child with acute myeloid leukemia. The CDR3 spells CASSSGRTTLGRGYTF. The DNA of the CDR3 is TGTGCCAGCAGTTCGGGCAGGACGACACTGGGCAGGGGCTACACCTTC.